Sequencing of this T cell receptor beta chain was carried out in a study of shared clonotypes between healthy human individuals. Across the whole study: The plates for each donor numbered three CD4 naive, three CD4 memory, two CD8 naive and one CD8 memory.

In regard to this clone: Its antigen is currently unknown.

Regarding the study as a whole: What limited the represented genetic and exposure-history diversity was the small number of donors.

CDR1 WSHSY and CDR2 SAAADI come from the germline V gene. CDR3 length equals 12 residues. With 3 bases clipped from V and 15 bases from J, the junction kept 5 bases outside the gene matches. Clones were read by immunoSEQ multiplex PCR, and TCRdb kept only the in-frame ones, dropping some. The repertoire holds 2 million to 2.5 million clones, with more than 85% as singletons. Only Caucasian adults living in Nashville, Tennessee served as donors. It was into CD45RA+ naive and CD45RA-negative memory subsets that the CD4+ cells were split. The TCR comes from a man aged 18 to 29 in good health. Some clones in this sample may be carry-over from other donors' samples. Sequences were obtained from naive CD4+ T cells from PBMCs. Specified subset: CD45RA+ positively selected. J is TRBJ2-1 and V is TRBV10-2, with 10 bases that match TRBD2. The CDR3 protein is CASSDLAGDRFF. CDR3 DNA sequence: TGCGCCAGCAGTGATCTAGCGGGAGATAGGTTCTTC.